The rows below give T cell receptor beta chains drawn from one sample of a study of blood T cell repertoires in COVID-19. Sequenced by immunoSEQ multiplex PCR; TCRdb stores in-frame clones only, minus some. This table has 200,000 to 250,000 clones, 82% appearing once. The sample was PBMCs or T cells enriched from blood (not recorded which). The receptors stem from a woman aged 55-70 years who had recovered from COVID-19. The CDR3 runs from the conserved cysteine through the conserved F or W. Fields, in order: CDR3 protein, V gene, J gene, D gene. D genes are given only for firm matches.

CDR3aa: CASTDRGSYNSPLHF; v_gene: TRBV19; j_gene: TRBJ1-6; d_gene: TRBD1
CDR3aa: CASRTGLDQPQHF; v_gene: TRBV19; j_gene: TRBJ1-5; d_gene: .
CDR3aa: CASSGQGVSSPLHF; v_gene: TRBV10-2; j_gene: TRBJ1-6; d_gene: TRBD1
CDR3aa: CASSFGRGETQYF; v_gene: TRBV7-2; j_gene: TRBJ2-5; d_gene: .
CDR3aa: CASSYQGQALHF; v_gene: TRBV6-2/TRBV6-3; j_gene: TRBJ1-6; d_gene: .
CDR3aa: CASGYPLAGATGELFF; v_gene: TRBV12-5; j_gene: TRBJ2-2; d_gene: TRBD2
CDR3aa: CASKVGEGQPQHF; v_gene: TRBV2; j_gene: TRBJ1-5; d_gene: .
CDR3aa: CASSQDYARDTYEQYF; v_gene: TRBV4-3; j_gene: TRBJ2-7; d_gene: .
CDR3aa: CATPAGPGVNEQFF; v_gene: TRBV7-9; j_gene: TRBJ2-1; d_gene: .
CDR3aa: CASSQADSANYGYTF; v_gene: TRBV19; j_gene: TRBJ1-2; d_gene: .
CDR3aa: CASSLLFADEQFF; v_gene: TRBV12-3/TRBV12-4; j_gene: TRBJ2-1; d_gene: .
CDR3aa: CASTPFVPGANVLTF; v_gene: TRBV21-1; j_gene: TRBJ2-6; d_gene: .
CDR3aa: CASSLTSDSYNEQFF; v_gene: TRBV7-3; j_gene: TRBJ2-1; d_gene: .
CDR3aa: CASSEESGLAENEQFF; v_gene: TRBV2; j_gene: TRBJ2-1; d_gene: TRBD2
CDR3aa: CAISEAGIQETQYF; v_gene: TRBV10-3; j_gene: TRBJ2-5; d_gene: .
CDR3aa: CASSQAGAPDGYTF; v_gene: TRBV4-2; j_gene: TRBJ1-2; d_gene: .
CDR3aa: CASSLAEGAGFYNSPLHF; v_gene: TRBV5-1; j_gene: TRBJ1-6; d_gene: TRBD1
CDR3aa: CASSVAQGRASPLHF; v_gene: TRBV9; j_gene: TRBJ1-6; d_gene: TRBD1